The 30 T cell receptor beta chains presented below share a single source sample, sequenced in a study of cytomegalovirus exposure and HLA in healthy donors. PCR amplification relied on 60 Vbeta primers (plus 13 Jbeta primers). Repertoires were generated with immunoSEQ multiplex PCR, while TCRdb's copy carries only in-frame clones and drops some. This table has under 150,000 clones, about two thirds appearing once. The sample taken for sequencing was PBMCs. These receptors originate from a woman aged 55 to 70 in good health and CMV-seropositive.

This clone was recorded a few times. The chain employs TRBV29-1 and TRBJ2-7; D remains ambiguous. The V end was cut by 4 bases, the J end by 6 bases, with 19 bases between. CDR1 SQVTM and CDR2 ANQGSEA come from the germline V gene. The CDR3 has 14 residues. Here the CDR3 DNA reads TGCAGCGTTGTCACCGGAGATAGGTTGGGCGAGCAGTACTTC. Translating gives CSVVTGDRLGEQYF.

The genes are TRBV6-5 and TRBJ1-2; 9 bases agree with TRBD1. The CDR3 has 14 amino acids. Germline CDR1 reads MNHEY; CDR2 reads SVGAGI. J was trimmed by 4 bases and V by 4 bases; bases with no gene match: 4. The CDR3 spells CASSLDRGSYGYTF. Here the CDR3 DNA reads TGTGCCAGCAGTTTGGACAGGGGAAGCTATGGCTACACCTTC.

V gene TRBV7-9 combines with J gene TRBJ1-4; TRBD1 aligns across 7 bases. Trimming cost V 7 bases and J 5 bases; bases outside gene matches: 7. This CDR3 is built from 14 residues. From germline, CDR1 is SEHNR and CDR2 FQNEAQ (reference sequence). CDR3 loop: CASTRQGGNEKLFF. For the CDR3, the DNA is TGTGCCAGCACCAGGCAGGGGGGAAATGAAAAACTGTTTTTT.

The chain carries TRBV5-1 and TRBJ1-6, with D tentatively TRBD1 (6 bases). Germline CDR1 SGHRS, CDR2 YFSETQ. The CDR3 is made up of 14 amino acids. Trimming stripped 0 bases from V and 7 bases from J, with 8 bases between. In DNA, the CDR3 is TGCGCCAGCAGCTTGGGGGGGCGGAATTCACCCCTCCACTTT. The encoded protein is CASSLGGRNSPLHF.

The CDR3 region is CASSARTGTLEQFF. CDR3 nucleotides: TGTGCCAGCAGCGCCCGGACAGGCACACTTGAGCAGTTCTTC. The gene calls are TRBV7-2 and TRBJ2-1; TRBD1 matches at 7 bases. With V trimmed by 5 bases and J by 9 bases, 10 bases remained unmatched. Germline V gives CDR1 SGHTA, CDR2 FQGNSA. The CDR3 consists of 14 residues.

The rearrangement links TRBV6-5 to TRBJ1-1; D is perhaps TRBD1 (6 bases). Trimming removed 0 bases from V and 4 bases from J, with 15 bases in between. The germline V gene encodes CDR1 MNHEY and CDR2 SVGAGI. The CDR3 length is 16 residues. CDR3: CASSYSIGGLGTEAFF. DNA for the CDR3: TGTGCCAGCAGTTACTCGATTGGGGGCTTGGGCACTGAAGCTTTCTTT.

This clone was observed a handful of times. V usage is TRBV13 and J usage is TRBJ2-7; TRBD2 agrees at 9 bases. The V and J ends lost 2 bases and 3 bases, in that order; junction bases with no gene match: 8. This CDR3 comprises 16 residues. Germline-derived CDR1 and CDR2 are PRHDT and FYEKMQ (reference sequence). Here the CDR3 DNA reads TGTGCCAGCAGCTTAAGTGCTCTAGCGGGGCGCTACGAGCAGTACTTC. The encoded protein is CASSLSALAGRYEQYF.

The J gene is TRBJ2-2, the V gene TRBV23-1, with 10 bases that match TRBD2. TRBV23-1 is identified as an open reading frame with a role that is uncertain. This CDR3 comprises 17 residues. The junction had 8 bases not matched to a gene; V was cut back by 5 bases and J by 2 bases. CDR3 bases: TGCGCCAGCAGTTGGGTACTAGCGGGGTGTAACACCGGGGAGCTGTTTTTT. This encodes CASSWVLAGCNTGELFF.

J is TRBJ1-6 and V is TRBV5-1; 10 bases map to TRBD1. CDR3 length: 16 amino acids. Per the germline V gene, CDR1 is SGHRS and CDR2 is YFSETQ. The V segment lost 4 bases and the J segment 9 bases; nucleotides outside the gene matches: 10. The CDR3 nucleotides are TGCGCCAGCAGCCGGATGACAGGGGGCAATGCTTCACCCCTCCACTTT. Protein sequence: CASSRMTGGNASPLHF.

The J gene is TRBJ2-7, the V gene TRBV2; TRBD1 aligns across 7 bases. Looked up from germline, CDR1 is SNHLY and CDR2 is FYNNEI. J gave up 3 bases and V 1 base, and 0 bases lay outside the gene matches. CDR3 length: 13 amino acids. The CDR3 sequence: CASSEGDSYEQYF. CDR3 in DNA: TGTGCCAGCAGTGAAGGGGACAGCTACGAGCAGTACTTC.

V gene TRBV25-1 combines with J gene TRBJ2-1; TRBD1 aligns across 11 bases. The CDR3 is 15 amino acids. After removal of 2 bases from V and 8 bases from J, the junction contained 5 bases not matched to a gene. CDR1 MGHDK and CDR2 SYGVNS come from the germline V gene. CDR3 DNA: TGTGCCAGCAGTGAACCCGGGACAGGGGGATATGAGCAGTTCTTC. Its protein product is CASSEPGTGGYEQFF.

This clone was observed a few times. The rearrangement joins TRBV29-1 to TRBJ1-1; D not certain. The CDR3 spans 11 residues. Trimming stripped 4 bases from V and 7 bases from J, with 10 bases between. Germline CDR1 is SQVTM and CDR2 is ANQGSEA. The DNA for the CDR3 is TGCAGCGTTGGCCTCGGGAATGAAGCTTTCTTT. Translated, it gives CSVGLGNEAFF.

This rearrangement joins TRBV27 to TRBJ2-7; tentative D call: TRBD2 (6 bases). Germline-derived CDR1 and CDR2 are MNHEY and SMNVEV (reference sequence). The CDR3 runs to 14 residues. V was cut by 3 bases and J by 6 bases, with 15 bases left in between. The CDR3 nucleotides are TGTGCCAGCAGTTTGCGGGGTCGCCCTACCGAGCAGTACTTC. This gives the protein CASSLRGRPTEQYF.

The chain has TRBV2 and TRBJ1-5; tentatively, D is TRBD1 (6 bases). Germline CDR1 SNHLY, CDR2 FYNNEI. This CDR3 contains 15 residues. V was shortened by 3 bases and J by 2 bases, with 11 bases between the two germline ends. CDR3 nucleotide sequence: TGTGCCAGCAGTGACAGCAGGGGAGGCAATCAGCCCCAGCATTTT. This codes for CASSDSRGGNQPQHF.

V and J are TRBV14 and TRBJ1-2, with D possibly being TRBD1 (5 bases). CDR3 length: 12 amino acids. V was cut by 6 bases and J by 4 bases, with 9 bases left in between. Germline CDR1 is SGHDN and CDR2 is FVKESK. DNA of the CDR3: TGTGCCAGCAGGCCCCAGGGCTATGGCTACACCTTC. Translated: CASRPQGYGYTF. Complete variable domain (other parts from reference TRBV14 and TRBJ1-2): EAGVTQFPSHSVIEKGQTVTLRCDPISGHDNLYWYRRVMGKEIKFLLHFVKESKQDESGMPNNRFLAERTGGTYSTLKVQPAELEDSGVYFCASRPQGYGYTFGSGTRLTVV.

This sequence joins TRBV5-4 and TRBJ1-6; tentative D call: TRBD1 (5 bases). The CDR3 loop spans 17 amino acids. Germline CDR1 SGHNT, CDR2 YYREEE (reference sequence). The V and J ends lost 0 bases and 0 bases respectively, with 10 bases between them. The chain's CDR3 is CASSLAGRSSYNSPLHF. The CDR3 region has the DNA TGTGCCAGCAGCTTGGCAGGGAGGAGCTCCTATAATTCACCCCTCCACTTT.

The CDR3 sequence: CASSPGGQENYGYTF. The CDR3 nucleotides read TGTGCCAGCTCACCCGGAGGACAGGAAAACTATGGCTACACCTTC. The rearrangement uses TRBV18 and TRBJ1-2; 7 nucleotides line up with TRBD1. The CDR3 is made up of 15 amino acids. CDR1 KGHSH and CDR2 LQKENI come from the germline V gene. After removal of 3 bases from V and 2 bases from J, the junction contained 6 bases not matched to a gene.

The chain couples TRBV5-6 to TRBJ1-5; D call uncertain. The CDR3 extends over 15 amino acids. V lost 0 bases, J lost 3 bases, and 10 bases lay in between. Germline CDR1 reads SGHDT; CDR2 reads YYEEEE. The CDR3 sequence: CASSLGHLLNQPQHF. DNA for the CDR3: TGTGCCAGCAGCTTGGGACATTTACTCAATCAGCCCCAGCATTTT.

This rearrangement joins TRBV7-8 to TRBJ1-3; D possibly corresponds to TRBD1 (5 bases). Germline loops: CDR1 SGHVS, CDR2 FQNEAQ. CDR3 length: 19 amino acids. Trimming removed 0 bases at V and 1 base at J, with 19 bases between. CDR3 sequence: CASSLATAGRLYSGNTIYF. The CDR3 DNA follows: TGTGCCAGCAGCTTAGCGACGGCAGGGAGGCTATATTCTGGAAACACCATATATTTT.

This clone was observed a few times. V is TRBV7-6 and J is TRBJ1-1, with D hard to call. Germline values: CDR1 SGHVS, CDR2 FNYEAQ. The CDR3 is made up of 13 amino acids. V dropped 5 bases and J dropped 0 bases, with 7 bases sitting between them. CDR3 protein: CASSPTMNTEAFF. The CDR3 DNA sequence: TGTGCCAGCAGCCCTACCATGAACACTGAAGCTTTCTTT.

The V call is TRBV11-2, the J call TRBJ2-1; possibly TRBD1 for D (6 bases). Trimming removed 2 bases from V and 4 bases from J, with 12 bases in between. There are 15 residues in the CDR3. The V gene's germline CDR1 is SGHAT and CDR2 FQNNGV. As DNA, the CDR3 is TGTGCCAGCAGCTTAAGTGGGGGCGAGTACAATGAGCAGTTCTTC. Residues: CASSLSGGEYNEQFF.

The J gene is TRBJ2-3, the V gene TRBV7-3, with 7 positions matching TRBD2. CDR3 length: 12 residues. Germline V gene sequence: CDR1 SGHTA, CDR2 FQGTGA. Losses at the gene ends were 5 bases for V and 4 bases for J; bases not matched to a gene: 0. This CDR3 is CASSGGADTQYF. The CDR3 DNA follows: TGTGCCAGCAGCGGGGGGGCAGATACGCAGTATTTT.

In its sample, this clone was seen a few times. For the CDR3, the DNA is TGCAGCGTTGAGTGGGACGAAAGGCTGGAGGGAGAGCAGTACTTC. It translates to CSVEWDERLEGEQYF. This chain links TRBV29-1 with TRBJ2-7; weak D call: TRBD2 (6 bases). In germline, CDR1 is SQVTM, CDR2 ANQGSEA. V was pared by 3 bases and J by 7 bases, with 22 bases between. This CDR3 has 15 residues.

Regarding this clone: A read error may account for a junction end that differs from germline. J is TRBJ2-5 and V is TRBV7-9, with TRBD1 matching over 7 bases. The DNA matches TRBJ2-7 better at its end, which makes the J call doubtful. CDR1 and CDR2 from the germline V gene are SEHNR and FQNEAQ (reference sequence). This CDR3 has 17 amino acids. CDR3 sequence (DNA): TGTTCCAGCAGCTTCAGAGCCGGACAGGACAGACCCTACGAGCAGTACTTC. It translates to CSSSFRAGQDRPYEQYF.

The CDR3 loop reads CASSLRQVVSYNEQFF. In nucleotides, the CDR3 is TGTGCCAGCAGCTTAAGACAGGTAGTCTCCTACAATGAGCAGTTCTTC. The chain recombines TRBV11-2 with TRBJ2-1, with a possible D match to TRBD1 (6 bases). This CDR3 has 16 amino acids. The ends were cut back, 2 bases at V and 0 bases at J, with 11 bases in the middle. Germline V gene lookup returns CDR1 SGHAT and CDR2 FQNNGV. Drawing the rest from reference TRBV11-2 and TRBJ2-1, the complete variable domain is EAGVAQSPRYKIIEKRQSVAFWCNPISGHATLYWYQQILGQGPKLLIQFQNNGVVDDSQLPKDRFSAERLKGVDSTLKIQPAKLEDSAVYLCASSLRQVVSYNEQFFGPGTRLTVL.

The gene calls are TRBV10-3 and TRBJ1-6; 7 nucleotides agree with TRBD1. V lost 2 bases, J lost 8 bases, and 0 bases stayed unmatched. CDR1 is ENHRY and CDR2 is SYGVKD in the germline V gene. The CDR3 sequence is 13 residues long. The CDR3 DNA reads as TGTGCCATCAGTGAGACAGGGGATTCACCCCTCCACTTT. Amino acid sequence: CAISETGDSPLHF.

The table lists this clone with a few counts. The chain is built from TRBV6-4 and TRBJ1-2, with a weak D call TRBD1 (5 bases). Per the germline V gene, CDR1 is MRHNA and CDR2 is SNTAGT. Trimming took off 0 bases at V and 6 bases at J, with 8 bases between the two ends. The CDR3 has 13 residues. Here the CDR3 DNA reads TGTGCCAGCAGTGACTCGAAGGGGCATGGCTACACCTTC. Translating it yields CASSDSKGHGYTF.

The CDR3 DNA sequence: TGTGCCAGCAGGCACAGAGATCCTTACAATGAGCAGTTCTTC. Amino acid sequence: CASRHRDPYNEQFF. This chain uses TRBV27 with TRBJ2-1, with D hard to call. Trimming took 6 bases from V and 4 from J, leaving 13 bases between them. Looked up from germline, CDR1 is MNHEY and CDR2 is SMNVEV (reference sequence). The CDR3 runs to 14 residues.

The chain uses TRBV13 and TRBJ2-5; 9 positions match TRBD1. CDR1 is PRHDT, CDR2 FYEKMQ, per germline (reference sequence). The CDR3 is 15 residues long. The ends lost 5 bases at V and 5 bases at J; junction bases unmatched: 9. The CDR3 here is CASSRDRARGETQYF. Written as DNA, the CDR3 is TGTGCCAGCAGCCGGGACAGGGCCCGGGGGGAGACCCAGTACTTC. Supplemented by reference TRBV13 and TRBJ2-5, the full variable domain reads AAGVIQSPRHLIKEKRETATLKCYPIPRHDTVYWYQQGPGQDPQFLISFYEKMQSDKGSIPDRFSAQQFSDYHSELNMSSLELGDSALYFCASSRDRARGETQYFGPGTRLLVL.

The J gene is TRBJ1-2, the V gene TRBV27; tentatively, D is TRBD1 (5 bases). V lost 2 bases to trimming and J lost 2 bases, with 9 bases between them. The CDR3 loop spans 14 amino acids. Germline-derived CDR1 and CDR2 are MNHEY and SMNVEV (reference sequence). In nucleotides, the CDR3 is TGTGCCAGCAGTTTAATCGCAGGGAACTATGGCTACACCTTC. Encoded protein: CASSLIAGNYGYTF.